These 3 T cell receptor beta chains originate from one sample sequenced in a study of CD4 and CD8 cells across lung adenocarcinoma regions. TCRdb ran MiXCR on the PCR reads and lists one entry per CDR3 protein. The sample has some 25,000 distinct CDR3 sequences; 53% are singletons. The sequenced material came from CD8+ T cells from the center of a lung tumor. The receptors shown here come from a male donor with lung adenocarcinoma. The CD4 and CD8 labels of this study may be unreliable.

There are many counts of this clonotype. V and J are TRBV10-2 and TRBJ1-2, with 7 nucleotides matching TRBD1. The J segment lost 4 bases and the V segment lost 10 bases, leaving 9 bases of the junction unmatched. The germline gives CDR1 WSHSY, CDR2 SAAADI. The CDR3 runs 13 residues. CDR3 sequence (DNA): TGCGCCACCAAATCTACAGGGGCCTATGGCTACACCTTC. Translating gives CATKSTGAYGYTF.

This clonotype has at least ten counts. V and J are TRBV27 and TRBJ2-3; D not resolved. The germline V gene encodes CDR1 MNHEY and CDR2 SMNVEV (reference sequence). The CDR3 totals 16 residues. Trimming shortened V by 5 bases and J by 2 bases, and 17 bases separated the two germline ends. The CDR3 sequence: CASSTRSGSFTDTQYF. DNA of the CDR3: TGTGCCAGCAGTACCCGGTCCGGGTCCTTCACAGATACGCAGTATTTT.

In the case of this clonotype: One end of the junction fails to match germline, which may point to a read error. This chain links TRBV6-1 with TRBJ2-3, with a weak D call TRBD2 (6 bases). Germline V gene sequence: CDR1 MNHNS, CDR2 SASEGT. CDR3 length equals 15 residues. The CDR3 sequence: CARSRGGRDQETQYF. The CDR3 DNA reads TGTGCCAGGAGTAGGGGAGGCCGGGACCAAGAGACGCAGTACTTT.